This TCR beta chain was identified during a study of OX40 agonist ivuxolimab in advanced cancers. Generated by immunoSEQ multiplex PCR, the TCRdb table keeps only in-frame clones and is missing some. This sample has 100,000 or so clones; around nine tenths occur once, and the top ten carry less than 0.2%. This CDR3 is 12 amino acids long. V lost 6 bases to trimming and J lost 5 bases, with 9 bases between them. Per germline, CDR1 MDHEN and CDR2 SYDVKM. The source of this sequence is an adult with an advanced solid tumor such as melanoma, head and neck, liver or kidney cancer. The chain has TRBV28 and TRBJ2-3; no firm D call. The sequences come from CD4+ or CD8+ T cells sorted from blood, collected in a trial of the OX40 agonist ivuxolimab. The CDR3 region is CASRFPGDTQYF. The DNA of the CDR3 is TGTGCCAGCAGGTTCCCAGGAGATACGCAGTATTTT.